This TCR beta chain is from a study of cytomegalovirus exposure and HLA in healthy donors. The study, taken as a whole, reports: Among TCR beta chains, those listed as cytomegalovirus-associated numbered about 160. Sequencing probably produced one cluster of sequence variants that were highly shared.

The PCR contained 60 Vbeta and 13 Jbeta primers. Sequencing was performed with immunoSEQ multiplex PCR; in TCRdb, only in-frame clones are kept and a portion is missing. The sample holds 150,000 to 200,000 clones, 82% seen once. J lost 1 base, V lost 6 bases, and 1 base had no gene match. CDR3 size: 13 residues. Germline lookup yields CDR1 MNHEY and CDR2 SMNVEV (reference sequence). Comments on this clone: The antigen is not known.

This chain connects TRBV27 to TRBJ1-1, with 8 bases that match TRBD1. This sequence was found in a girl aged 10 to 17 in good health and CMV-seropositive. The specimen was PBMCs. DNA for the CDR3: TGTGCCAGCAGGGGACAGGAGAACACTGAAGCTTTCTTT. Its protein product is CASRGQENTEAFF.